This T cell receptor beta chain was sequenced during a study of shared clonotypes between healthy human individuals. Concerning this clone: The sample contains more than one DNA sequence encoding this CDR3.

CDR3 length: 14 amino acids. Germline trimming cut 5 bases from V and 1 base from J; bases unmatched to any gene: 3. CDR1 MNHEY and CDR2 SVGAGI come from the germline V gene. Sequencing was performed with immunoSEQ multiplex PCR; in TCRdb, only in-frame clones are kept and a portion is missing. The data contain millions of clones, 95% of them singletons. Sequences were obtained from naive CD4+ T cells sorted from blood. The subset was: CD45RA+ positively selected. This TCR derives from a man aged 18-30 years in good health. The chain couples TRBV6-5 to TRBJ1-1, with 8 bases matching TRBD1. CDR3 sequence: CASSKGQGNTEAFF. DNA of the CDR3: TGTGCCAGCAGTAAAGGACAGGGGAACACTGAAGCTTTCTTT.